Described below is a single TCR beta chain sequence and its context. This clone's antigen is unknown. The record has no base qualities; no much larger clone is one base away. This record comes from a study of cytomegalovirus exposure and HLA in healthy donors (dated by TCRdb to about 2017). In terms of the full investigation: In an earlier analysis of 587 of the donors, less than 350 Gb of sequence data and 117 million unique TCR beta sequences from 180 million or so T cells were reported. An early release covering about 600 HLA-typed donors comprised roughly 300 gigabases of sequencing data and roughly 86 million unique TCR sequences. Of the roughly 400 genotyped donors, around 81% fell in the genetic ancestry cluster associated with self-reported Caucasian donors. The study aimed to test whether cataloging public T cell receptors could reveal signatures of past pathogen exposure. Using immunosequencing, the study profiled T cell repertoires from around 680 subjects and related those repertoires to cytomegalovirus serostatus. A separate validation cohort of about 110 different subjects was used in addition to the 666-subject first cohort. The study combined high-throughput TCR immunosequencing, statistical association of individual TCRs with disease status, and machine learning to predict cytomegalovirus infection status. In a later analysis, previously published TCR beta repertoires from several hundred donors were re-analyzed and high-resolution HLA genotyping was added so that TCR occurrence patterns could be studied. Rather than drawing on any new phenotypic data, the later analysis identified candidate immune exposures from TCR beta sequences and the way those sequences occurred across donors. An earlier analysis of approximately 640 of the donors applied high-throughput TCR beta sequencing to assess whether each TCR beta V gene segment acted as functional or pseudogenic. Donor age, sex, ethnicity and CMV serostatus were compiled together with the repertoire data. A later genetic analysis used genome-wide SNP genotypes for about three fifths of the 666 donors, treating that subset as a discovery cohort. All discovery cohort repertoires had been generated on a single sequencing platform. Both class I and class II loci were covered by HLA typing, at four-digit resolution. Typing coverage differed by locus: A, B, C, DRB1 and DQB1 were typed in roughly 620-630 donors, DQA1 in 500 to 550, DPA1 in over 600, and DPB1 in roughly 450. Roughly five DR-DQ haplotypes were treated as single units for association and clustering because of strong linkage in the cohort. Among roughly 370 genotyped donors of the cohort, an average of roughly 240,000 unique TCR beta nucleotide sequences were sequenced per donor, around 20% of them non-productive. The study at large found these results: In a later analysis, HLA-associated TCR beta chains were found to be more clonally expanded and to have lower generation probabilities than equally common non-associated chains. For the cohort, immune exposure information was limited to CMV serostatus. A total of 150 to 200 TCR beta chains were listed by the study as associated with cytomegalovirus. HLA typing was unavailable for some donors at each locus, so association tests used only the typed subset. The presence/absence analyses assumed that sequencing depth was roughly uniform across donors, and that assumption may not be true. In vitro tests confirmed that a few of the cytomegalovirus-associated TCR beta chains recognize cytomegalovirus antigens. V-gene and J-gene trimming of TCR beta chains was associated with a missense DCLRE1C variant in a later genetic analysis, and the association was replicated in an independent cohort. In an earlier analysis of 587 of the donors, most TCR beta V segments appeared in productive rearrangements about 87% or about 30% of the time, broadly matching IMGT annotations. Assigning TCR associations to individual alleles was difficult when HLA alleles, especially DR and DQ, strongly co-occurred. A further reported finding was that TCR beta sequences accurately predicted the HLA-A and HLA-B alleles for most subjects in the first cohort. A group of highly shared sequence variants was considered likely to be a technical artifact of the sequencing pipeline. In both the original and validation cohorts, the classifier was reported to diagnose cytomegalovirus status with high specificity and sensitivity. Only TCR beta chains were sequenced in this cohort, and the absence of alpha or paired-chain data limited detectable features. Most CMV-associated TCR beta chains appeared to be HLA-restricted in a later analysis, and the HLA associations seemed to be driven largely by CMV exposure. The authors suggested that the approach could potentially be generalized to other disease states and immunological phenotypes. Correlated functional status among segregating V segments might reflect linkage disequilibrium, but an unknown experimental factor could not be ruled out. Several of the top co-occurrence clusters appeared to be linked to parvovirus B19, influenza, CMV and Epstein-Barr virus, according to a later analysis. At a false discovery rate of 0.05, a later analysis linked around 17,000 TCR beta sequences to specific HLA alleles. Compared with the approximately 700-donor mean, donors in an Asian-associated ancestry cluster had fewer N-insertions in productive TCRs, according to a later genetic analysis. Because counts were too low, 15 to 20 rarely observed V segments, including chromosome 9 orphons, were excluded from the earlier analysis of 587 of the donors. Across donors, most TCR sequences were observed very rarely, whereas some public TCRs were present in many individuals. The 87-base-pair reads could not distinguish some IMGT-functional V segments, including TRBV6-2 and TRBV6-3, so those segments were excluded. A later analysis found that TCR association rates varied across HLA loci, with DRB1 alleles showing the most associated TCRs and HLA-C alleles the fewest.

Library prep was done by the immunoSEQ multiplex PCR assay. For the multiplex PCR, a mixture combining 60 forward primers for TCR Vbeta segments and 13 reverse primers for TCR Jbeta segments was used. A multiplex PCR assay on genomic DNA amplified the CDR3 region of rearranged TCR beta genes. The Illumina HiSeq System was used to sequence the amplified TCR beta libraries as 87-base-pair reads. Per the source publication's procedure: A later analysis tallied around 87 million unique TCR beta chains across the 700 or so repertoires, and around 10 million of those chains were shared by two or more donors. A nearest-neighbor algorithm error-corrected the raw reads and collapsed the reads into unique sequences, merging closely related sequences to remove PCR and sequencing errors. Alignment of CDR3 sequences to IMGT reference sequences was used to assign V, D and J gene segments. For a sequence to be retained, a match of at least six nucleotides was required to both a V gene segment and a J gene segment. Rearrangements were called productive when the CDR3 lacked stop codons and stayed in frame with V and J; all others were non-productive. CDR3 was defined by IMGT convention, running from the second conserved V-encoded cysteine to the conserved J-encoded phenylalanine. In an earlier analysis of more than 550 of the donors, sequences lacking an unambiguous match to a single V gene segment were excluded. In an earlier analysis of 450 to 700 of the donors, V segments were called functional above 56.7% productive rearrangements and were called segregating when the between-donor standard deviation exceeded 5%. A statistical classification framework was developed to diagnose cytomegalovirus status using the catalog of TCR beta chain sequences. A later analysis assigned V and J genes by comparing TCR nucleotide sequences with IMGT/GENE-DB human TR gene sequences. In a later analysis, CDR3 sequences and most-parsimonious VDJ recombination scenarios were assigned using the TCRdist pipeline. In a later analysis, each TCR beta chain was defined by its CDR3 amino acid sequence together with its V-gene family, and reads lacking a unique V-gene family were excluded. To address suspected cross-contamination and a sequencing artifact, a later analysis removed a few hundred highly shared, low-generation-probability nucleotide sequences. A later analysis calculated a clonal expansion index for each public chain from normalized within-repertoire ranks of inferred template counts. In a later analysis, generation probabilities were computed using a VDJ recombination model fitted to out-of-frame rearrangements, and the results were checked against IGoR. In a later analysis, hypergeometric tests were used to score TCR-TCR, TCR-HLA and TCR-CMV co-occurrence, with a repertoire-size bias correction applied to TCR pairs. In a later analysis, false discovery rates were estimated by permuting HLA or CMV assignments 20 times. A later analysis grouped co-occurring TCRs with DBSCAN, adding TCRdist sequence similarity when clustering within HLA-allele-positive subsets. Repertoires with fewer than 30,000 or more than 120,000 public chains were left out of co-occurrence clustering, as were about 5 repertoires with anomalous nucleotide sharing. The source is immuneACCESS, and TCRdb retained only in-frame sequences with V and J called. Part of the clones is not carried over; for the studies checked, unresolved V genes explain less than half of this, and the remainder is unexplained. The DNA gave D and trimming, while V, J and clone size come from that table. The sample profile shows under 150,000 clones; 60% to 85% of them were found once. About 3% of the sample is in the top ten clones.

V is pared back by 7 bases and J by 7 bases, with 19 bases lying between the germline termini. The CDR3 goes from the cysteine to the phenylalanine over 14 residues. CDR3 DNA only is kept here, 42 bases in frame from base 1. Reading the germline V gene gives CDR1 MGHDK and CDR2 SYGVNS. The cohort comprised under 700 healthy bone marrow donors. At the time of sampling, all cohort members were nominally healthy, though unrecorded immune exposures were likely present. The donor was CMV seropositive and belonged to the group of 250 to 300 seropositive cohort members. Every donor gave a peripheral blood sample, and the peripheral blood mononuclear cells from that sample were used for TCR beta sequencing. Genomic DNA extraction from the blood cell samples was performed with the Qiagen DNeasy Blood Extraction Kit.

This clonotype was sampled from a man aged 35 to 55 in good health and CMV-seropositive. The V gene is TRBV25-1 and the J gene is TRBJ2-5; TRBD1 is a possible D gene, resting on 6 matching bases. The source material was PBMCs. Here is the DNA: TGTGCCAGCAATATAGGGACACCGGCCGGGACCCAGTACTTC. It translates to CASNIGTPAGTQYF.